This T cell receptor (beta chain) was sequenced for a study of T-cell memory formation after mild COVID-19. Regarding the study as a whole: Clones which contracted sat mainly in CM and EM if CD4+, and in EMRA if CD8+. Day 15 to 85 contracting clones showed balanced CD4/CD8; day 15 to 37 expanders favored CD4+.

Barcoded TCR alpha and TCR beta cDNA libraries with UMIs came from 5'RACE using constant-segment primers. TCRdb redid the calling of the 5' RACE reads with MiXCR, one entry per CDR3 protein. The table lists about 160,000 distinct CDR3 sequences, roughly 31% of them singletons. This clonotype came up many times. Its cognate antigen is unknown. Sequenced input: PBMCs or a T cell subset sorted from them (not recorded which). The receptor was isolated from an adult woman who had mild COVID-19 (a few samples of this study predate the infection). Cell type and time point are not known.

Written as DNA, the CDR3 is TGCGCCAGCAGCACGGGGAACACCGGGGAGCTGTTTTTT. Amino acid sequence: CASSTGNTGELFF. The V gene is TRBV5-1, the J gene TRBJ2-2; D not resolved. This CDR3 contains 13 residues. The V gene's germline CDR1 is SGHRS and CDR2 YFSETQ. V was pared by 4 bases and J by 1 base, with 5 bases between. The complete variable domain, with remaining parts taken from reference TRBV5-1 and TRBJ2-2, reads KAGVTQTPRYLIKTRGQQVTLSCSPISGHRSVSWYQQTPGQGLQFLFEYFSETQRNKGNFPGRFSGRQFSNSRSEMNVSTLELGDSALYLCASSTGNTGELFFGEGSRLTVL.